Shown below are 9 T cell receptor beta chains from a single sample sequenced in a study of Ad26.COV2.S vaccination and SARS-CoV-2 variants. The table came from immunoSEQ multiplex PCR; TCRdb's copy has only in-frame clones and leaves some out. The profile shows about 400,000 clones, roughly four fifths of them singletons. As to treatment: roughly 18 received Ad26.COV2.S at low or high dose, single or two shots; several received placebo; per-sample allocation not given. Specimen acquisition occurred on day 63 following the initial vaccine or placebo injection. This material consisted of peripheral blood, taken in a trial of Ad26.COV2.S vaccine versus placebo. All receptors derive from a person between 18 and 60 years old who received the Ad26.COV2.S COVID-19 vaccine or a placebo.

The gene calls are TRBV19 and TRBJ1-2, with TRBD1 as a possible D gene (5 bases). This CDR3 region has 16 residues. Germline V gene lookup returns CDR1 LNHDA and CDR2 SQIVND (reference sequence). With 5 bases removed from V and 5 bases from J, the gap between germline ends came to 21 bases. CDR3 amino acids: CASSAALSQRGYGYTF. The CDR3 bases are TGTGCCAGTAGTGCAGCCCTTTCTCAAAGGGGTTATGGCTACACCTTC. Together with reference TRBV19 and TRBJ1-2, the CDR3 gives the full variable domain: DGGITQSPKYLFRKEGQNVTLSCEQNLNHDAMYWYRQDPGQGLRLIYYSQIVNDFQKGDIAEGYSVSREKKESFPLTVTSAQKNPTAFYLCASSAALSQRGYGYTFGSGTRLTVV.

The chain has TRBV3-1 (or the pseudogene TRBV3-2) and TRBJ2-7; weak D call: TRBD2 (5 bases). Between the trimmed V and J ends, which lost 4 bases and 7 bases, there was a span of 8 bases. Germline assignment: CDR1 LGHDT and CDR2 YNNKEL (reference sequence). The CDR3 is 11 amino acids. The chain's CDR3 is CASSLTGEQYF. The CDR3 bases are TGTGCCAGCAGCCTAACGGGGGAGCAGTACTTC.

CDR3 amino acids: CASNGGRDGEQYF. The CDR3 region has the DNA TGTGCCAGCAACGGGGGCAGGGACGGCGAGCAGTACTTC. The chain combines TRBV12-3 or TRBV12-4 with TRBJ2-7; D may be TRBD1 or TRBD2 (6 bases each). V was pared by 7 bases and J by 6 bases, with 16 bases between. The CDR3 covers 13 residues.

This rearrangement joins TRBV11-2 to TRBJ2-1, with 7 bases matching TRBD1. The CDR3 runs 17 residues. After removal of 4 bases from V and 2 bases from J, the junction contained 11 bases not matched to a gene. Germline-derived CDR1 and CDR2 are SGHAT and FQNNGV. This CDR3 reads CASSSFRGTATYNEQFF. In nucleotides, the CDR3 is TGTGCCAGCAGCTCCTTCCGAGGGACAGCTACCTACAATGAGCAGTTCTTC.

The V gene is TRBV7-9, the J gene TRBJ2-7; the match to TRBD1 covers 7 bases. J gave up 3 bases and V 4 bases, and 9 bases lay outside the gene matches. The CDR3 totals 15 residues. Germline V gene lookup returns CDR1 SEHNR and CDR2 FQNEAQ (reference sequence). CDR3 sequence (DNA): TGTGCCAGCAGCTCCCGCCGAGGGGGCGGCTACGAGCAGTACTTC. Its translation is CASSSRRGGGYEQYF.

This clone appeared a single time. The chain uses TRBV3-1 (or the pseudogene TRBV3-2) and TRBJ1-3; D is possibly TRBD1 (5 bases). Germline V gives CDR1 LGHDT, CDR2 YNNKEL (reference sequence). Trimming shortened V by 2 bases and J by 11 bases, and 13 bases separated the two germline ends. The CDR3 spans 13 residues. DNA for the CDR3: TGTGCCAGCAGCCAACTATGGGCAGGGTCCATATATTTT. Translated: CASSQLWAGSIYF.

This clone turned up a few times. This sequence joins TRBV4-1 and TRBJ1-3; no definite D call. Germline V lookup: CDR1 MGHRA, CDR2 YSYEKL. V shed 1 base and J shed 4 bases, with 14 bases lying between them. This CDR3 is built from 16 residues. As DNA, the CDR3 is TGCGCCAGCAGCCAAGTGGGGTGGGGTGAGGGAAACACCATATATTTT. As protein: CASSQVGWGEGNTIYF.

V usage is TRBV11-1 and J usage is TRBJ1-6; D unresolved. The CDR3 consists of 14 residues. Germline V CDR1 and CDR2: SGHAT, FQDESV (reference sequence). V shed 1 base and J shed 7 bases, with 8 bases lying between them. CDR3 nucleotide sequence: TGTGCCAGCAGCTTAGTAATCGGCAATTCACCCCTCCACTTT. Protein sequence: CASSLVIGNSPLHF.

The gene calls are TRBV21-1 and TRBJ1-2; the table's D call of TRBD1 was not tested on the DNA. TRBV21-1 constitutes a pseudogene. This CDR3 has 14 amino acids. The CDR3 reads CASSPQGGNYGYTF. CDR3 nucleotide sequence: TGTGCCAGCAGCCCACAGGGTGGTAACTATGGCTACACCTTC.